The 30 T cell receptor beta chains reported below all come from one sample, sequenced in a study of monozygotic twins with inflammatory bowel disease. TCRdb re-called the 5' RACE reads; one entry per CDR3 protein, DNA not given. This sample's table has a few hundred thousand distinct CDR3 sequences. The sample consisted of blood. Source of these receptors: a human donor with ulcerative colitis or Crohn's disease, or a healthy co-twin of an affected twin (not recorded which).

The gene calls are TRBV20-1 and TRBJ2-3; TCRdb outputs TRBD1, but without DNA this stays unchecked. The germline CDR1 and CDR2 sequences are DFQATT and SNEGSKA (reference sequence). The CDR3 covers 14 residues. This chain's CDR3 is CSASGGVFTDTQYF.

The V gene is TRBV20-1, the J gene TRBJ2-3; TCRdb's D gene call, TRBD1, goes unchecked for lack of DNA. The germline V gene has CDR1 DFQATT and CDR2 SNEGSKA (reference sequence). This CDR3 is 15 amino acids long. The CDR3 sequence is CSARVGGTSADTQYF.

V usage is TRBV4-2 and J usage is TRBJ2-2; TCRdb's D call, TRBD1, is unchecked because there is no DNA. Looked up from germline, CDR1 is LGHNA and CDR2 is YNFKEQ. This CDR3 is 17 amino acids long. This CDR3 is CASSPRGQDSNTGELFF.

The chain employs TRBV27 and TRBJ1-1. The CDR3 covers 14 residues. The germline V gene has CDR1 MNHEY and CDR2 SMNVEV (reference sequence). The CDR3 protein is CASSPGGATTEAFF.

The chain has TRBV20-1 and TRBJ2-4; checking the TCRdb D call of TRBD1 is not possible without DNA. The CDR3 contains 13 residues. The germline CDR1 and CDR2 sequences are DFQATT and SNEGSKA (reference sequence). The chain's CDR3 is CSGRQGDKNIQYF.

The chain links TRBV6-5 to TRBJ1-1; TCRdb outputs TRBD1, but without DNA this stays unchecked. Germline values: CDR1 MNHEY, CDR2 SVGAGI. The CDR3 covers 15 residues. The CDR3 sequence is CASSSSGTGLFEAFF.

The chain employs TRBV5-1 and TRBJ2-1; the D call of TRBD1 rests on TCRdb alone, since no DNA is present to check it. Per the germline V gene, CDR1 is SGHRS and CDR2 is YFSETQ. This CDR3 spans 16 amino acids. This CDR3 is CASSLAGASISSWQFF.

The V and J genes are TRBV5-1 and TRBJ2-1; the D gene TCRdb calls, TRBD2, cannot be checked with no DNA. Germline V gene sequence: CDR1 SGHRS, CDR2 YFSETQ. This CDR3 has 14 residues. The CDR3: CASSTPRARNEPFF.

The rearrangement links TRBV7-9 to TRBJ2-3; TCRdb's D call, TRBD1, is unchecked because there is no DNA. The V gene's germline CDR1 is SEHNR and CDR2 FQNEAQ (reference sequence). This CDR3 is 14 amino acids long. Here the CDR3 reads CASSLGLAPDTQYF. Based on the CDR3 plus reference TRBV7-9 and TRBJ2-3, the full variable domain is DTGVSQNPRHKITKRGQNVTFRCDPISEHNRLYWYRQTLGQGPEFLTYFQNEAQLEKSRLLSDRFSAERPKGSFSTLEIQRTEQGDSAMYLCASSLGLAPDTQYFGPGTRLTVL.

This chain uses TRBV4-3 with TRBJ2-4; TCRdb lists TRBD1, though no DNA is available to test this call. The CDR3 is 16 residues long. CDR1 and CDR2 (germline): LGHNA, YSLEER. The CDR3 sequence: CASSQESSGGGNIQYF.

The chain joins TRBV2 to TRBJ1-4; TCRdb gives TRBD1 as the D gene, but with no DNA this cannot be confirmed. The CDR3 has 14 amino acids. Germline CDR1 reads SNHLY; CDR2 reads FYNNEI. CDR3: CASSVGTGYEKLFF.

J is TRBJ1-2 and V is TRBV11-2; TCRdb returns TRBD1, unconfirmable since there is no DNA. The V gene's germline CDR1 is SGHAT and CDR2 FQNNGV. CDR3 length: 13 residues. The CDR3 here is CASSRTENYGYTF.

The V and J genes are TRBV19 and TRBJ2-1; the D call from TCRdb, TRBD1, cannot be confirmed without DNA. Germline assignment: CDR1 LNHDA and CDR2 SQIVND (reference sequence). This CDR3 spans 15 amino acids. CDR3 protein: CASNTPGGSGNEQFF. Based on the CDR3 plus reference TRBV19 and TRBJ2-1, the full variable domain is DGGITQSPKYLFRKEGQNVTLSCEQNLNHDAMYWYRQDPGQGLRLIYYSQIVNDFQKGDIAEGYSVSREKKESFPLTVTSAQKNPTAFYLCASNTPGGSGNEQFFGPGTRLTVL.

The chain uses TRBV24-1 and TRBJ2-3; the D call from TCRdb, TRBD1, cannot be confirmed without DNA. Germline CDR1 is KGHDR and CDR2 is SFDVKD. The CDR3 length is 16 residues. The CDR3 sequence is CATSDPRTGGSDTQYF.

The CDR3 region is CASSLVASHNEQFF. V gene TRBV5-1 combines with J gene TRBJ2-1. Germline loops: CDR1 SGHRS, CDR2 YFSETQ. This CDR3 spans 14 amino acids.

The chain combines TRBV6-5 with TRBJ1-6; TCRdb's D gene call, TRBD1, goes unchecked for lack of DNA. Germline V gives CDR1 MNHEY, CDR2 SVGAGI. The CDR3 is 14 residues long. This CDR3 is CASSSGRINSPLHF.

The J gene is TRBJ1-4, the V gene TRBV5-1; TCRdb lists TRBD1, though no DNA is available to test this call. CDR1 is SGHRS, CDR2 YFSETQ, per germline. The CDR3 consists of 14 residues. The CDR3 loop is CASSSGTGGEKLFF. Looking up the rest from reference TRBV5-1 and TRBJ1-4 gives the full variable domain: KAGVTQTPRYLIKTRGQQVTLSCSPISGHRSVSWYQQTPGQGLQFLFEYFSETQRNKGNFPGRFSGRQFSNSRSEMNVSTLELGDSALYLCASSSGTGGEKLFFGSGTQLSVL.

The CDR3 is CASRDRTYEQYF. The rearrangement links TRBV6-2 or TRBV6-3 to TRBJ2-7; TCRdb gives TRBD1 as the D gene, but with no DNA this cannot be confirmed. This CDR3 contains 12 residues. Germline V gene sequence: CDR1 MNHEY, CDR2 SVGEGT.

CDR3 sequence reads: CASSLWALPYNNEQFF. The rearrangement joins TRBV27 to TRBJ2-1; lacking DNA, the TRBD2 call made by TCRdb goes unchecked. The CDR3 contains 16 residues. Germline V lookup: CDR1 MNHEY, CDR2 SMNVEV (reference sequence).

V and J are TRBV5-1 and TRBJ2-5; absent DNA, TCRdb's TRBD2 call cannot be checked. CDR3 length: 15 amino acids. The V gene's germline CDR1 is SGHRS and CDR2 YFSETQ. CDR3: CASSLFGGDQETQYF. Full variable domain (rest looked up from reference TRBV5-1 and TRBJ2-5): KAGVTQTPRYLIKTRGQQVTLSCSPISGHRSVSWYQQTPGQGLQFLFEYFSETQRNKGNFPGRFSGRQFSNSRSEMNVSTLELGDSALYLCASSLFGGDQETQYFGPGTRLLVL.

This rearrangement joins TRBV7-2 to TRBJ2-3. The CDR3 runs to 16 residues. Germline V CDR1 and CDR2: SGHTA, FQGNSA. CDR3 region: CASSLLVQSSTDTQYF.

The chain links TRBV11-1 to TRBJ2-7; the TCRdb D gene call, TRBD1, has no DNA to confirm it. CDR3 length: 15 amino acids. CDR1 SGHAT and CDR2 FQDESV come from the germline V gene (reference sequence). This chain's CDR3 is CASSFADRGTYEQYF.

The chain is built from TRBV19 and TRBJ2-5; TCRdb indicates TRBD2, and absent DNA this call remains unverified. Per germline, CDR1 LNHDA and CDR2 SQIVND (reference sequence). The CDR3 length is 16 residues. The CDR3: CASSILGRADQETQYF. Using reference TRBV19 and TRBJ2-5 for the parts outside the CDR3, the full variable domain is DGGITQSPKYLFRKEGQNVTLSCEQNLNHDAMYWYRQDPGQGLRLIYYSQIVNDFQKGDIAEGYSVSREKKESFPLTVTSAQKNPTAFYLCASSILGRADQETQYFGPGTRLLVL.

The chain couples TRBV12-3 or TRBV12-4 to TRBJ1-2. The CDR3 contains 14 residues. CDR3 region: CASTKGLTYGGYTF.

V usage is TRBV7-9 and J usage is TRBJ2-1; TCRdb's D gene call, TRBD2, goes unchecked for lack of DNA. Germline CDR1 reads SEHNR; CDR2 reads FQNEAQ (reference sequence). There are 14 residues in the CDR3. CDR3 protein: CAVADGTRGDEQFF.

The gene calls are TRBV5-1 and TRBJ2-5; the D call of TRBD1 rests on TCRdb alone, since no DNA is present to check it. This CDR3 has 17 amino acids. Germline CDR1 is SGHRS and CDR2 is YFSETQ. The CDR3 here is CASSLREPGDKMGTQYF.

The chain recombines TRBV7-9 with TRBJ1-4; the TRBD1 assignment by TCRdb is unverifiable without DNA. CDR1 is SEHNR, CDR2 FQNEAQ, per germline (reference sequence). The CDR3 spans 16 residues. CDR3 protein: CASSLGGLTGYEKLFF. The whole variable domain, remainder taken from reference TRBV7-9 and TRBJ1-4, is DTGVSQNPRHKITKRGQNVTFRCDPISEHNRLYWYRQTLGQGPEFLTYFQNEAQLEKSRLLSDRFSAERPKGSFSTLEIQRTEQGDSAMYLCASSLGGLTGYEKLFFGSGTQLSVL.

The chain combines TRBV20-1 with TRBJ1-2; as DNA is missing, the TRBD1 call by TCRdb cannot be tested. The CDR3 runs to 13 residues. Per the germline V gene, CDR1 is DFQATT and CDR2 is SNEGSKA (reference sequence). This CDR3 reads CSAPGRGFYGYTF.

The chain has TRBV6-5 and TRBJ1-2; the D call of TRBD1 rests on TCRdb alone, since no DNA is present to check it. The V gene's germline CDR1 is MNHEY and CDR2 SVGAGI. The CDR3 loop spans 15 amino acids. The CDR3: CASSSGTGGRYGYTF.

V usage is TRBV27 and J usage is TRBJ2-2; checking the TCRdb D call of TRBD1 is not possible without DNA. CDR1 and CDR2 (germline): MNHEY, SMNVEV (reference sequence). The CDR3 has 16 residues. The CDR3 region is CASSLYGQGAIGELFF.